This T cell receptor beta chain was observed in a study of vaccination and CD4 T cells after COVID-19. Study information: Post-COVID draws followed diagnosis by a median around 92 days (range 35 to 161).

About this clonotype: The antigen is unknown.

The Oncomine TCR Beta short-read assay was what sequenced the DNA obtained from cultured CD4+ T cells. Investigators obtained genomic DNA by extraction from cultured CD4+ T cells. TCRdb redid the calling of the PCR reads with MiXCR, one entry per CDR3 protein. Here the sample spans approximately 15,000 distinct CDR3 sequences, under 85% being singletons. Treatment noted: roughly 11-day PBMC culture with coronavirus spike peptide pools or control peptides (ViraFEST assay). With peptide pools, ViraFEST first expanded antigen-specific T cells and afterwards sequenced their TCRs. The PCR-positive dates, March through December 2020, came before the US Alpha, Beta and Delta variants. Germline CDR1 and CDR2: MNHEY and SMNVEV (reference sequence). Trimming shortened V by 6 bases and J by 2 bases, and 21 bases separated the two germline ends. The CDR3 sequence is 17 residues long.

The sequenced material came from CD4+ T cells from blood, cultured in vitro. The chain recombines TRBV27 with TRBJ2-3; D possibly uses TRBD1 or TRBD2 (6 bases each). The sequence was collected from a human donor who had recovered from COVID-19. The DNA for the CDR3 is TGTGCCAGCAGCCGAGACAGGCTAGCGATCAACACAGATACGCAGTATTTT. Translated: CASSRDRLAINTDTQYF.